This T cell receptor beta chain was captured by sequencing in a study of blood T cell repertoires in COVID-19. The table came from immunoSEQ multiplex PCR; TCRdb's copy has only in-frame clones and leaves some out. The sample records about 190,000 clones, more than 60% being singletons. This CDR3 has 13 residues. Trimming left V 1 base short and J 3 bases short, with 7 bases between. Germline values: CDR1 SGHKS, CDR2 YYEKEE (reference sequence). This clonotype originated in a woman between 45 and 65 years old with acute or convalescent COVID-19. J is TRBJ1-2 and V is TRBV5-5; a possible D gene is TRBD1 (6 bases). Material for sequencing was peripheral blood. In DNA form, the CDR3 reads TGTGCCAGCAGCTTGTCAGGGGACTATGGCTACACCTTC. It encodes CASSLSGDYGYTF.